This TCR beta chain originates from a study of shared clonotypes between healthy human individuals. This CDR3 comprises 15 residues. Germline CDR1 reads MRHNA; CDR2 reads SNTAGT. Trimming removed 7 bases from V and 4 bases from J; junction bases left unmatched: 6. Libraries were prepared by immunoSEQ multiplex PCR; TCRdb keeps only in-frame clonotypes and omits some of them. In the table there are 1,400,000 or so clones, 97% to 99% of which are singletons. Sequencing was carried out using naive CD4+ T cells sorted from blood. Subset: CD45RA+ positively selected. The chain uses TRBV6-4 and TRBJ2-7; TRBD2 agrees at 14 bases. This TCR came from a man aged 30 to 45 in good health. The CDR3 region is CASIRGLAGVYEQYF. CDR3 coding DNA: TGTGCCAGCATTAGGGGACTAGCGGGAGTGTACGAGCAGTACTTC.